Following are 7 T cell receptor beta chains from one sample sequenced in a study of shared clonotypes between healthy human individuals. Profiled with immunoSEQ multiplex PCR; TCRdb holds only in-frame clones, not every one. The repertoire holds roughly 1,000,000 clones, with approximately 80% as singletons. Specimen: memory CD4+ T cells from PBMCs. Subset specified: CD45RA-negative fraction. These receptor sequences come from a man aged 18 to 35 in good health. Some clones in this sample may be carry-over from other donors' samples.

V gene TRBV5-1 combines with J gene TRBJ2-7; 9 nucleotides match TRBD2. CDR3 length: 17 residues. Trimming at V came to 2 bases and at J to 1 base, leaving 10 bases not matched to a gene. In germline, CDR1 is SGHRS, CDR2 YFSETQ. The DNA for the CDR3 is TGCGCCAGCAGCTTTCGGGTATTAGCGGGAGTATCCTACGAGCAGTACTTC. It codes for CASSFRVLAGVSYEQYF.

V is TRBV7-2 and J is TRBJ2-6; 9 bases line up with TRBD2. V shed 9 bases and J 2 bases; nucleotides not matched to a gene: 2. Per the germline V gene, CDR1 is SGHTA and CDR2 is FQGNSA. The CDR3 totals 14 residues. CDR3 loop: CARAGGPGANVLTF. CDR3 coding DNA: TGTGCCAGGGCGGGAGGGCCTGGGGCCAACGTCCTGACTTTC. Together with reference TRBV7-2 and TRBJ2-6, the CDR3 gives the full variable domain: GAGVSQSPSNKVTEKGKDVELRCDPISGHTALYWYRQSLGQGLEFLIYFQGNSAPDKSGLPSDRFSAERTGGSVSTLTIQRTQQEDSAVYLCARAGGPGANVLTFGAGSRLTVL.

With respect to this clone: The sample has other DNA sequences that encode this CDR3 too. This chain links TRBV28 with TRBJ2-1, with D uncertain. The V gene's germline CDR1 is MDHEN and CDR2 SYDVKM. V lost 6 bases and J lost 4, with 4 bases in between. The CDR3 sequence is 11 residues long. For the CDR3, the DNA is TGTGCCAGCAGCACGTACAATGAGCAGTTCTTC. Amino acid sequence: CASSTYNEQFF.

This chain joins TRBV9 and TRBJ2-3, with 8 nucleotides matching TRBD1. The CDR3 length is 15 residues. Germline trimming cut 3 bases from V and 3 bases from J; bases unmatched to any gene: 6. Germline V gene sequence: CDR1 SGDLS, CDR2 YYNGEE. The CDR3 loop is CASSAITGGTDTQYF. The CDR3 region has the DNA TGTGCCAGCAGCGCTATTACAGGGGGGACAGATACGCAGTATTTT.

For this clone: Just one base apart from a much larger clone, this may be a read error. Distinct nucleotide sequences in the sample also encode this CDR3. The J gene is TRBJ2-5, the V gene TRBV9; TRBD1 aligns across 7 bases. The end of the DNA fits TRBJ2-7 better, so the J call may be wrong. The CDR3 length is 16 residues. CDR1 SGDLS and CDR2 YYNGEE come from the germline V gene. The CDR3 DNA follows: TGTGCCAGCAGCCCTATCGGAAGGGGGCGGCCCTACGAGCAGTACTTC. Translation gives CASSPIGRGRPYEQYF.

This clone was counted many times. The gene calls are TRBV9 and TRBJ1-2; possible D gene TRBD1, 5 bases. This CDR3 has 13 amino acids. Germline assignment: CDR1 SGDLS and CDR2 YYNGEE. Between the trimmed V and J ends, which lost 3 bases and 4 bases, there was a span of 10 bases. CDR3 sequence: CASSAWGAYGYTF. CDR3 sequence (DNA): TGTGCCAGCAGCGCGTGGGGCGCCTATGGCTACACCTTC.

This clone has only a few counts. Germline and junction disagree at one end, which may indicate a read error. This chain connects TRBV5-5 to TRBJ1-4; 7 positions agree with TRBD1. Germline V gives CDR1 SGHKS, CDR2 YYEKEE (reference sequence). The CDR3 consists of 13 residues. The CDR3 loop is CASSILTGERLFF. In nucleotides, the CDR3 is TGTGCCAGCAGCATCCTCACAGGGGAAAGACTGTTTTTT.